The 18 T cell receptor beta chains below all came from one sample that was sequenced in a study of blood T cells in healthy people across ages. Then a second PCR, running roughly 7 to 11 cycles, was carried out with a sample-barcoded 5' primer and a J-beta primer mix. Each CDR3 protein gets one entry after TCRdb re-called the 5' RACE reads with MiXCR. The sample lists about 1.4 million distinct CDR3 sequences, approximately 60% seen once, with over 5% in the top ten. Sequencing was performed on blood. Receptors were obtained from a man between 18 and 35 years old in good health.

The chain uses TRBV12-3 or TRBV12-4 and TRBJ2-3; D may be TRBD2 (5 bases). V was clipped by 5 bases and J by 4 bases, with 16 bases between them. This CDR3 is 15 amino acids long. The CDR3 DNA reads TGTGCCAGCAGTACCCACCTCAAGGGAGCAGATACGCAGTATTTT. This translates into CASSTHLKGADTQYF.

This clonotype has more than one count but fewer than ten. J is TRBJ2-1 and V is TRBV7-8; 9 bases are shared with TRBD2. Germline V gene lookup returns CDR1 SGHVS and CDR2 FQNEAQ. CDR3 size: 18 residues. V lost 1 base, J lost 9 bases, and 16 bases stayed unmatched. The chain's CDR3 is CASSLVFASTSGLGEQFF. The CDR3 DNA reads as TGTGCCAGCAGCTTAGTTTTTGCCTCGACTAGCGGCCTGGGTGAGCAGTTCTTC.

This clonotype was observed at least ten times. The V gene is TRBV4-1, the J gene TRBJ2-7, with D possibly being TRBD1 (6 bases). The CDR3 contains 14 residues. Germline V CDR1 and CDR2: MGHRA, YSYEKL. The V and J ends lost 1 base and 4 bases respectively, with 11 bases between them. The CDR3 nucleotides are TGCGCCAGCAGCCAAGGGGAACAGGGTTACGAGCAGTACTTC. As protein: CASSQGEQGYEQYF.

This clonotype was counted only a few times. This could be a read error, since a much larger clone is one nucleotide away. The CDR3 here is CASSQEARSGAETQYF. The CDR3 bases are TGCGCCAGCAGCCAAGAAGCGAGGAGCGGGGCAGAGACCCAGTACTTC. This chain links TRBV4-3 with TRBJ2-5; 7 bases align to TRBD2. The CDR3 spans 16 residues. The ends lost 0 bases at V and 4 bases at J; junction bases unmatched: 8. Looked up from germline, CDR1 is LGHNA and CDR2 is YSLEER.

This rearrangement joins TRBV29-1 to TRBJ2-1; tentative D call: TRBD1 (5 bases). Germline lookup yields CDR1 SQVTM and CDR2 ANQGSEA. Deletions cut 1 base from V and 4 bases from J, with 11 bases between. This CDR3 spans 14 amino acids. The CDR3 here is CSVEGQGQYNEQFF. Here the CDR3 DNA reads TGCAGCGTTGAAGGCCAGGGTCAATACAATGAGCAGTTCTTC.

The genes are TRBV5-4 and TRBJ2-3; tentatively, D is TRBD2 (6 bases). V lost 4 bases and J 4 bases, leaving 13 bases between the germline ends. The CDR3 length is 14 residues. Germline values: CDR1 SGHNT, CDR2 YYREEE (reference sequence). CDR3 in amino acids: CASSSGRVADTQYF. The CDR3 coding sequence is TGTGCCAGCAGCAGCGGGCGGGTTGCAGATACGCAGTATTTT.

This clonotype was seen more than once but under ten times. The V gene is TRBV10-3, the J gene TRBJ2-5, with D possibly TRBD2 on 6 matching bases. Judging by the DNA end, TRBJ2-7 fits better; the J call may be wrong. The V gene's germline CDR1 is ENHRY and CDR2 SYGVKD. The CDR3 extends over 14 amino acids. CDR3 residues: CAISGRGLPYEQYF. The DNA for the CDR3 is TGTGCCATCAGTGGGCGGGGCCTACCCTACGAGCAGTACTTC.

Here the CDR3 reads CASSWTGGLAGVYEQYF. The DNA for the CDR3 is TGCGCCAGCAGCTGGACGGGGGGACTAGCGGGCGTTTACGAGCAGTACTTC. The rearrangement links TRBV5-1 to TRBJ2-7; 12 bases are shared with TRBD2. CDR1 SGHRS and CDR2 YFSETQ come from the germline V gene. This CDR3 has 17 amino acids. The ends lost 3 bases at V and 4 bases at J; junction bases unmatched: 11.

The chain combines TRBV12-3 or TRBV12-4 with TRBJ1-2; D remains ambiguous. CDR3 length: 12 residues. The ends were cut back, 1 base at V and 7 bases at J, with 7 bases in the middle. The CDR3 sequence: CASSLVGFGYTF. CDR3 nucleotides: TGTGCCAGCAGTTTAGTGGGATTTGGCTACACCTTC.

The chain joins TRBV20-1 to TRBJ2-5; 11 bases agree with TRBD2. There are 16 residues in the CDR3. V shed 0 bases and J 1 base; nucleotides not matched to a gene: 4. Per the germline V gene, CDR1 is DFQATT and CDR2 is SNEGSKA (reference sequence). CDR3 residues: CSARELAGDLQETQYF. The CDR3 nucleotides are TGCAGTGCTAGAGAACTAGCGGGGGACCTCCAAGAGACCCAGTACTTC.

CDR3 DNA sequence: TGCAGTGCTTTAGGGGAGGGGACAGATACGCAGTATTTT. Its protein is CSALGEGTDTQYF. V usage is TRBV20-1 and J usage is TRBJ2-3, with TRBD2 identical over 7 bases. This CDR3 contains 13 residues. Germline assignment: CDR1 DFQATT and CDR2 SNEGSKA (reference sequence). V lost 5 bases, J lost 3 bases, and 5 bases stayed unmatched.

This chain uses TRBV2 with TRBJ2-2; D perhaps matches TRBD2 (6 bases). Germline CDR1 is SNHLY and CDR2 is FYNNEI. The CDR3 loop spans 14 amino acids. With 0 bases removed from V and 7 bases from J, the gap between germline ends came to 9 bases. The CDR3 spells CASSEAVGGGELFF. The CDR3, as DNA: TGTGCCAGCAGTGAAGCGGTGGGAGGCGGGGAGCTGTTTTTT.

This clonotype was observed a handful of times. Here the CDR3 DNA reads TGCGCCAGCAGCCAAGCACAGGGTGGGAGAAGCAACCAAGAGACCCAGTACTTC. Encoded protein: CASSQAQGGRSNQETQYF. J is TRBJ2-5 and V is TRBV4-1; weak D call: TRBD1 (6 bases). The germline V gene has CDR1 MGHRA and CDR2 YSYEKL. V was shortened by 1 base and J by 0 bases, with 18 bases between the two germline ends. The CDR3 has 18 amino acids.

The genes are TRBV12-3 or TRBV12-4 and TRBJ2-5; D assignment may be TRBD1 or TRBD2 (6 bases each). The better agreement between TRBJ2-7 and the DNA end casts doubt on the J call. The CDR3 extends over 14 amino acids. For the CDR3, the DNA is TGTGCCAGCAGTTTGGGGGCGGGAATGTACGAGCAGTACTTC. It translates to CASSLGAGMYEQYF.

This chain links TRBV28 with TRBJ2-1, with D unresolved. The end of the DNA is better explained by TRBJ2-7, so the J call may be wrong. Germline assignment: CDR1 MDHEN and CDR2 SYDVKM. This CDR3 region has 14 residues. This chain's CDR3 is CASSLTFSYNEQYF. As DNA, the CDR3 is TGTGCCAGCAGTTTGACATTCTCCTACAATGAGCAGTACTTC.

The V gene is TRBV28, the J gene TRBJ1-2, with D hard to call. The V end was cut by 5 bases, the J end by 4 bases, with 14 bases between. The CDR3 sequence is 14 residues long. Germline lookup yields CDR1 MDHEN and CDR2 SYDVKM. CDR3 sequence: CASSPPGLFYGYTF. CDR3 bases: TGTGCCAGCAGTCCTCCGGGGTTATTCTATGGCTACACCTTC.

The genes are TRBV7-9 and TRBJ1-2; D remains unclear. The ends were cut back, 4 bases at V and 6 bases at J, with 33 bases in the middle. The germline gives CDR1 SEHNR, CDR2 FQNEAQ (reference sequence). The CDR3 consists of 20 residues. The DNA for the CDR3 is TGTGCCAGCAGCTCCTGGTCGGCTCTCAAGACGGAATCTGGAGCTGATGGCTACACCTTC. Translating gives CASSSWSALKTESGADGYTF.

The chain joins TRBV7-2 to TRBJ2-3; D might be TRBD2 (5 bases). Germline CDR1 SGHTA, CDR2 FQGNSA. The length of the CDR3 is 16 residues. Trimming removed 5 bases from V and 1 base from J, with 16 bases in between. The CDR3 DNA reads as TGTGCCAGCAGCCCTAGGACGGGGAGAGGCACAGATACGCAGTATTTT. Its translation: CASSPRTGRGTDTQYF.